This TCR beta chain was captured in a study of brain T cells in children with intractable seizures (dated by TCRdb to about 2021). At the level of the whole study: Resected brain tissue from over 50 pediatric epilepsy surgery cases was initially screened for immune gene transcripts with a NanoString immunology panel. Among the roughly 12 selected surgery cases, pre-surgery blood was additionally sequenced for eight, leaving four cases with brain tissue only. Overall study results and their limits: Because pre- and post-surgery blood were sequenced to different depths, clones absent from the pre-surgery sample may reflect undersampling. The patients' HCMV serostatus was not known, and viral specificity was inferred solely from CDR3 sequence similarity.

The time point label, as the study defines it: blood from clinic visit 5 months post-surgery; TSC patient then seizure free. The surgery cases that showed the highest brain T cell transcript signatures were chosen for TCR beta chain sequencing of brain tissue, and of blood when it was available. Prior to surgery, the patients had been treated with at least one anti-epileptic drug. TCR-sequenced patients were children with drug-resistant epilepsy due to tuberous sclerosis complex, focal cortical dysplasia, Rasmussen encephalitis or hemimegalencephaly. Bulk genomic DNA was extracted from unsorted brain tissue and whole blood with the Monarch genomic DNA purification kit. Worth noting for this clone: No antigen is known for it. Base quality data are lacking; no much larger clone is found one base away.

At the junction V is shortened by 7 bases and J by 10 bases, with 14 bases in between. Taken from the germline V gene, the CDR1 and CDR2 loops are MNHEY and SVGAGI. Including cysteine and phenylalanine, the CDR3 has 13 amino acids. Left in the record is the CDR3 DNA by itself, 39 bases read in frame from the first base. TCR beta chain sequences were generated from genomic DNA using the immunoSEQ assay. As for the original processing: CDR3 sequences not starting with the conserved framework cysteine at position 104 were manually removed. To get clonality, the normalized Shannon's Diversity Index was subtracted from one, giving values from 0 (maximal diversity) to 1 (oligoclonal). Differences in the frequency of the same CDR3 between samples, such as brain versus blood, were assessed with chi-squared comparison-of-proportions tests. Public clonotypes were found through immuneACCESS searches, while the VDJdb browser was used to judge similarity to known antiviral clonotypes. In its TCRdb copy, this immuneACCESS table keeps in-frame sequences only and misses some clones. Where compared with another copy, unresolved V genes explain less than half of these, and the others have no known cause. V, J and clone size are taken as reported in that table, and D and trimming were inferred from the DNA itself. This sample comprises approximately 330,000 clones, more than 85% of them detected only once. Of the sample, under 7% is held by the ten largest clones.

The chain is assembled from TRBV6-5 and TRBJ1-6; the D gene remains uncertain. This clonotype originated in a boy under three years old with tuberous sclerosis and intractable seizures. The specimen was peripheral blood, collected approximately 5 months after surgery. The nucleotide sequence reads TGTGCCAGCAACTCAGGCTGGAGATCACCCCTCCACTTT. The translation is CASNSGWRSPLHF.